The rows below give T cell receptor beta chains drawn from one sample of a study of OX40 agonist ivuxolimab in advanced cancers. Only in-frame clones appear in the TCRdb table, and some are missing; sequencing was by immunoSEQ multiplex PCR. Here the sample spans more than 50,000 clones, 90% to 95% being singletons. The sequenced sample was CD4+ or CD8+ T cells sorted from blood, obtained in a trial of the OX40 agonist ivuxolimab. All receptors derive from an adult with an advanced solid tumor such as melanoma, head and neck, liver or kidney cancer. CDR3s include the opening cysteine and the closing phenylalanine or tryptophan. A D gene is named only where the DNA matches it firmly.

CDR3 protein: CASSLSRGVETQYF
CDR3 DNA: TGTGCTAGCAGCTTGTCGAGGGGGGTAGAGACCCAGTACTTC
D gene: -
J gene: TRBJ2-5
V gene: TRBV7-7

CDR3 protein: CASTGLAGVETQYF
CDR3 DNA: TGTGCCAGCACCGGACTAGCGGGGGTGGAGACCCAGTACTTC
D gene: TRBD2
J gene: TRBJ2-5
V gene: TRBV2

CDR3 protein: CATSLTGTEQFF
CDR3 DNA: TGTGCCACCAGCTTGACAGGGACTGAGCAGTTCTTC
D gene: TRBD1
J gene: TRBJ2-1
V gene: TRBV15

CDR3 protein: CASSQEVGTGETQYF
CDR3 DNA: TGCGCCAGCAGCCAAGAGGTGGGGACTGGGGAGACCCAGTACTTC
D gene: -
J gene: TRBJ2-5
V gene: TRBV4-1

CDR3 protein: CASSFRGQGTWLHTEAFF
CDR3 DNA: TGTGCCAGCAGCTTCAGGGGACAGGGAACGTGGTTGCACACTGAAGCTTTCTTT
D gene: TRBD1
J gene: TRBJ1-1
V gene: TRBV5-4

CDR3 protein: CASTSMTGWNEKLFF
CDR3 DNA: TGTGCCAGCACCTCCATGACAGGCTGGAATGAAAAACTGTTTTTT
D gene: -
J gene: TRBJ1-4
V gene: TRBV7-9

CDR3 protein: CASSLEGTSGTDTQYF
CDR3 DNA: TGTGCCAGCAGCTTAGAGGGTACTAGCGGCACAGATACGCAGTATTTT
D gene: TRBD2
J gene: TRBJ2-3
V gene: TRBV7-9

CDR3 protein: CASIGPGDTEAFF
CDR3 DNA: TGTGCCAGCATAGGGCCGGGGGACACTGAAGCTTTCTTT
D gene: -
J gene: TRBJ1-1
V gene: TRBV2

CDR3 protein: CASSSYATGNYGYTF
CDR3 DNA: TGTGCCAGCAGCTCATACGCCACCGGGAACTATGGCTACACCTTC
D gene: -
J gene: TRBJ1-2
V gene: TRBV14

CDR3 protein: CASSGFGGNEQFF
CDR3 DNA: TGTGCCAGCAGTGGATTTGGAGGGAATGAGCAGTTCTTC
D gene: -
J gene: TRBJ2-1
V gene: TRBV13

CDR3 protein: CASSQEWGTIAKNIQYF
CDR3 DNA: TGCGCCAGCAGCCAAGAGTGGGGTACGATAGCCAAAAACATTCAGTACTTC
D gene: -
J gene: TRBJ2-4
V gene: TRBV4-1

CDR3 protein: CASSEYGGSGYEQYF
CDR3 DNA: TGTGCCAGCAGCGAATATGGGGGATCTGGCTACGAGCAGTACTTC
D gene: -
J gene: TRBJ2-7
V gene: TRBV27

CDR3 protein: CASSPAQPGQMTANYGYTF
CDR3 DNA: TGCGCCAGCAGCCCAGCTCAACCGGGACAAATGACGGCTAACTATGGCTACACCTTC
D gene: -
J gene: TRBJ1-2
V gene: TRBV5-1

CDR3 protein: CASSFEDSLTDTQYF
CDR3 DNA: TGTGCCAGCAGCTTTGAAGACAGCCTCACAGATACGCAGTATTTT
D gene: -
J gene: TRBJ2-3
V gene: TRBV11-2

CDR3 protein: CASKISAGLSSGANVLTF
CDR3 DNA: TGTGCCAGCAAAATATCGGCAGGGCTTAGCTCTGGGGCCAACGTCCTGACTTTC
D gene: -
J gene: TRBJ2-6
V gene: TRBV7-6

CDR3 protein: CASSLTSGGYNEQFF
CDR3 DNA: TGCGCCAGCAGCCTGACTAGCGGGGGGTACAATGAGCAGTTCTTC
D gene: TRBD2
J gene: TRBJ2-1
V gene: TRBV5-1